This is a list of T cell receptor beta chains from one sample in a study of CD4+ T cells in melanoma. Sequencing was performed with immunoSEQ multiplex PCR; in TCRdb, only in-frame clones are kept and a portion is missing. The sample consists of around 14,000 clones, roughly 69% of them appearing once. The sample was cells from a culture (not recorded whether cultured in vitro). The receptors originated from a human donor with melanoma. Each CDR3 is given with its conserved first and last residue. The order of the fields is J gene, V gene, clone size, D gene, CDR3 protein, CDR3 DNA. D genes are given only for firm matches. Clone size is given for some rows only: seen once, a few or many times, or a class if the clone is expanded.

j_call: TRBJ2-5
v_call: TRBV7-9
clone_size: once
d_call: NA
cdr3_aa: CASSLAWASRETQYF
cdr3_nt: TGTGCCAGCAGCTTAGCGTGGGCGAGCCGAGAGACCCAGTACTTC

j_call: TRBJ1-5
v_call: TRBV7-2
clone_size: NA
d_call: NA
cdr3_aa: CASAWDSNQPQHF
cdr3_nt: TGTGCCAGCGCATGGGACAGCAATCAGCCCCAGCATTTT

j_call: TRBJ2-7
v_call: TRBV10-3
clone_size: NA
d_call: NA
cdr3_aa: CAISQQIRSYEQYF
cdr3_nt: TGTGCCATCAGCCAACAGATTCGTTCCTACGAGCAGTACTTC

j_call: TRBJ2-3
v_call: TRBV15
clone_size: NA
d_call: TRBD2
cdr3_aa: CATSRDRGGGTDTQYF
cdr3_nt: TGTGCCACCAGCAGAGACCGGGGAGGGGGCACAGATACGCAGTATTTT

j_call: TRBJ1-2
v_call: TRBV5-4
clone_size: NA
d_call: NA
cdr3_aa: CASRPGAEIHGYTF
cdr3_nt: TGTGCCAGCAGACCGGGGGCGGAAATCCATGGCTACACCTTC

j_call: TRBJ1-1
v_call: TRBV6-5
clone_size: NA
d_call: NA
cdr3_aa: CASSYSRETEAFF
cdr3_nt: TGTGCCAGCAGTTACTCCAGGGAGACTGAAGCCTTCTTT

j_call: TRBJ1-6
v_call: TRBV5-1
clone_size: NA
d_call: TRBD1
cdr3_aa: CASSLAGRGPNSPLHF
cdr3_nt: TGCGCCAGCAGCTTGGCGGGTAGGGGGCCAAATTCACCCCTCCACTTT

j_call: TRBJ1-5
v_call: TRBV7-9
clone_size: NA
d_call: TRBD1
cdr3_aa: CASSFATTGGVEYQPQHF
cdr3_nt: TGTGCCAGCAGCTTCGCTACAACAGGGGGCGTCGAATATCAGCCCCAGCATTTT

j_call: TRBJ2-5
v_call: TRBV7-9
clone_size: NA
d_call: TRBD2
cdr3_aa: CASSVTSGGAGETQYF
cdr3_nt: TGTGCCAGCAGCGTAACTAGCGGGGGGGCCGGGGAGACCCAGTACTTC

j_call: TRBJ1-5
v_call: TRBV6-1
clone_size: few
d_call: TRBD1
cdr3_aa: CASTRQGDQPQHF
cdr3_nt: TGTGCCAGCACCAGACAGGGCGATCAGCCCCAGCATTTT

j_call: TRBJ1-5
v_call: TRBV30
clone_size: NA
d_call: NA
cdr3_aa: CAWSLSSGQPQHF
cdr3_nt: TGTGCCTGGAGCCTTAGTAGCGGTCAGCCCCAGCATTTT

j_call: TRBJ1-6
v_call: TRBV18
clone_size: NA
d_call: TRBD1
cdr3_aa: CASSPGQGRSGSPLHF
cdr3_nt: TGTGCCAGCTCCCCGGGACAGGGGAGATCTGGCTCACCCCTCCACTTT

j_call: TRBJ2-7
v_call: TRBV11-1
clone_size: NA
d_call: NA
cdr3_aa: CASSRRRPPYEQYF
cdr3_nt: TGTGCCAGCAGCCGGAGGCGACCACCCTACGAGCAGTACTTC

j_call: TRBJ1-1
v_call: TRBV6-5
clone_size: NA
d_call: NA
cdr3_aa: CASTKRTGIGTEAFF
cdr3_nt: TGTGCCAGCACTAAAAGAACAGGGATTGGCACTGAAGCTTTCTTT

j_call: TRBJ1-2
v_call: TRBV15
clone_size: once
d_call: TRBD1
cdr3_aa: CATSNDRGRNYGYTF
cdr3_nt: TGTGCCACCAGCAACGACAGGGGAAGAAACTATGGCTACACCTTC

j_call: TRBJ1-3
v_call: TRBV11-2
clone_size: NA
d_call: NA
cdr3_aa: CASSLISGNTIYF
cdr3_nt: TGTGCCAGCAGCTTAATCTCTGGAAACACCATATATTTT

j_call: TRBJ2-7
v_call: TRBV5-6
clone_size: once
d_call: TRBD1
cdr3_aa: CASSRMGTGDEQYF
cdr3_nt: TGTGCCAGCAGCCGTATGGGGACAGGGGACGAGCAGTACTTC

j_call: TRBJ2-7
v_call: TRBV6-1
clone_size: NA
d_call: NA
cdr3_aa: CASAEGRSSYEQYF
cdr3_nt: TGTGCCAGCGCTGAAGGAAGGAGCTCCTACGAGCAGTACTTC